Listed below are T cell receptor beta chains from one sample, sequenced in a study of blood T cell repertoires in COVID-19. Using immunoSEQ multiplex PCR, the repertoire was profiled, and TCRdb retains in-frame clones only, with some absent. Of roughly 96,000 clones detected, roughly 87% appear once; the ten largest clones hold more than 15%. The sequencing input was peripheral blood. Source of these receptors: an elderly man with acute or convalescent COVID-19. Both conserved end residues are part of each CDR3.

j_gene | v_gene | CDR3aa
TRBJ2-1 | TRBV5-4 | CASSLATRPGNEQFF
TRBJ2-5 | TRBV7-2 | CASSLARGQQETQYF
TRBJ1-1 | TRBV9 | CASSVAGGGGRDTEAFF
TRBJ2-5 | TRBV6-2/TRBV6-3 | CASSSMAIWRPQETQYF
TRBJ1-1 | TRBV5-1 | CASSPGPGTTGGEAFF
TRBJ1-1 | TRBV10-3 | CAISGAGTSATEAFF
TRBJ2-7 | TRBV7-2 | CASSSPGTSGSWGTYEQYF
TRBJ2-2 | TRBV4-3 | CASSPRRAFPGELFF
TRBJ2-3 | TRBV24-1 | CATWVGGGSHTDTQYF
TRBJ1-3 | TRBV18 | CASSQGAGNTIYF
TRBJ1-5 | TRBV7-2 | CASSPDRKISLSNQPQHF
TRBJ1-4 | TRBV5-6 | CASTKLTGGLNEKLFF
TRBJ1-1 | TRBV28 | CASGASYGNTEAFF
TRBJ2-3 | TRBV5-1 | CASSTGQGRTDTQYF
TRBJ2-7 | TRBV6-5 | CASSLTSDRDYEQYF
TRBJ1-2 | TRBV9 | CASSVRGQGSDGYTF
TRBJ2-2 | TRBV10-1 | CASSESSRTGSTGELFF
TRBJ1-5 | TRBV30 | CAWSVIGANQPQHF
TRBJ1-6 | TRBV9 | CASSEGNDANSPLHF
TRBJ2-5 | TRBV19 | CASSPLSSGRRETQYF
TRBJ2-1 | TRBV6-6 | CASRGAGGEQFF
TRBJ1-2 | TRBV6-6 | CASNQAGGYTF
TRBJ1-3 | TRBV2 | CASSGTLGNTIYF
TRBJ2-1 | TRBV27 | CASSPRVLLDNEQFF
TRBJ2-6 | TRBV4-3 | CASSQDLSGANVLTF
TRBJ1-1 | TRBV6-6 | CASSQSKGTEAFF
TRBJ1-5 | TRBV3-1/TRBV3-2 | CASSQQRDQPQHF
TRBJ2-7 | TRBV12-3/TRBV12-4 | CASRGLYEQYF
TRBJ1-3 | TRBV13 | CASSLEEDNHPWDF
TRBJ1-6 | TRBV6-5 | CASSYKTAGNSPLHF
TRBJ2-2 | TRBV5-4 | CASSFPSGREHGELFF
TRBJ2-2 | TRBV6-5 | CASISSFTTGELFF
TRBJ2-7 | TRBV7-9 | CASSSQKARLYEQYF
TRBJ1-6 | TRBV30 | CAWSTGGLNSPLHF
TRBJ2-5 | TRBV2 | CASSGDRLSETQYF
TRBJ1-1 | TRBV4-2 | CASSSAGGNVVLNTEAFF
TRBJ1-2 | TRBV27 | CASSSNRVFEGYTF
TRBJ2-7 | TRBV19 | CASSIGQGAREQYF
TRBJ2-1 | TRBV5-8 | CASSLGGGYNEQFF
TRBJ1-2 | TRBV5-6 | CASSLTDRRGYGYTF
TRBJ1-1 | TRBV6-2/TRBV6-3 | CASSYSYIAEAFF
TRBJ1-2 | TRBV6-2/TRBV6-3 | CASSPPGRGYTF
TRBJ1-5 | TRBV5-8 | CASSSLRGVDQPQHF
TRBJ1-1 | TRBV4-3 | CASSQGRAQNTEAFF
TRBJ1-6 | TRBV30 | CAWSDSGQIYNSPLHF
TRBJ2-7 | TRBV16 | CASSQGTGAAEQYF
TRBJ2-2 | TRBV5-1 | CASSPPFPGNTGELFF
TRBJ2-1 | TRBV25-1 | CASSAGLAGGIKFF
TRBJ2-1 | TRBV5-4 | CASSGPLAGGLNEQFF
TRBJ1-2 | TRBV18 | CASSRTGSYGYTF
TRBJ2-7 | TRBV19 | CASSLRANRFEQYF
TRBJ1-1 | TRBV11-2 | CASSLGRLGGSLMNTEAFF
TRBJ2-1 | TRBV6-5 | CASAYRGVTEQFF
TRBJ2-7 | TRBV28 | CASILSGGPYEQYF
TRBJ1-5 | TRBV2 | CASRGGREGQPQHF
TRBJ2-5 | TRBV19 | CASSIVLAGGQETQYF
TRBJ2-3 | TRBV6-2/TRBV6-3 | CASSEDRGLADTQYF
TRBJ1-5 | TRBV7-2 | CASSSTSGTVRNQPQHF